The next 4 T cell receptor beta chains were all read from a single sample in a study of post-analysis software for immune sequencing data. Study findings and constraints: In patients, 4 to 6 TRBV segments were more frequent than in controls, with TRBV5-6, TRBV5-1 and TRBV20-1 among them.

Their specific antigens are unknown. The authors incorporated unique molecular identifiers into the TCR beta cDNA libraries. In TCRdb, the PCR reads were re-called with MiXCR into one record per CDR3 protein. The sample has roughly 730,000 distinct CDR3 sequences; approximately 30% are singletons. The specimen sequenced was blood. The receptors shown here come from a girl under 18 with multiple sclerosis.

The CDR3 coding sequence is TGTGCCAGCAGTAGGGACAGGGGGCCCCCTAGTCGGCCCCAGCATTTT. Protein: CASSRDRGPPSRPQHF. The J gene is TRBJ1-5, the V gene TRBV6-1; TRBD1 matches 12 bases. V trimming: 5 bases; J trimming: 9 bases; junction bases outside the gene matches: 11. This CDR3 region has 16 residues. Germline CDR1 reads MNHNS; CDR2 reads SASEGT.

The rearrangement joins TRBV29-1 to TRBJ1-2; D might be TRBD1 (5 bases). V dropped 6 bases and J dropped 8 bases, with 19 bases sitting between them. Germline CDR1 SQVTM, CDR2 ANQGSEA. The CDR3 contains 13 residues. CDR3 coding DNA: TGCAGCGTGGCTTCGAGGGCAGGGCGCGGCTACACCTTC. Amino acid sequence: CSVASRAGRGYTF.

This chain links TRBV3-1 with TRBJ1-5; 7 nucleotides agree with TRBD1. The V and J ends lost 2 bases and 7 bases, in that order; junction bases with no gene match: 5. In germline, CDR1 is LGHDT, CDR2 YNNKEL (reference sequence). There are 14 residues in the CDR3. The CDR3 DNA reads TGTGCCAGCAGCCAAATGACAGGGAACCAGCCCCAGCATTTT. It codes for CASSQMTGNQPQHF. Full variable domain (missing parts from reference TRBV3-1 and TRBJ1-5): DTAVSQTPKYLVTQMGNDKSIKCEQNLGHDTMYWYKQDSKKFLKIMFSYNNKELIINETVPNRFSPKSPDKAHLNLHINSLELGDSAVYFCASSQMTGNQPQHFGDGTRLSIL.

This rearrangement joins TRBV20-1 to TRBJ2-1; D call uncertain. Germline assignment: CDR1 DFQATT and CDR2 SNEGSKA (reference sequence). Trimming removed 6 bases from V and 8 bases from J, with 20 bases in between. The CDR3 sequence is 14 residues long. Here the CDR3 reads CSADTGPSTDEQFF. The CDR3 nucleotides read TGCAGTGCCGACACCGGGCCAAGTACCGATGAGCAGTTCTTC.